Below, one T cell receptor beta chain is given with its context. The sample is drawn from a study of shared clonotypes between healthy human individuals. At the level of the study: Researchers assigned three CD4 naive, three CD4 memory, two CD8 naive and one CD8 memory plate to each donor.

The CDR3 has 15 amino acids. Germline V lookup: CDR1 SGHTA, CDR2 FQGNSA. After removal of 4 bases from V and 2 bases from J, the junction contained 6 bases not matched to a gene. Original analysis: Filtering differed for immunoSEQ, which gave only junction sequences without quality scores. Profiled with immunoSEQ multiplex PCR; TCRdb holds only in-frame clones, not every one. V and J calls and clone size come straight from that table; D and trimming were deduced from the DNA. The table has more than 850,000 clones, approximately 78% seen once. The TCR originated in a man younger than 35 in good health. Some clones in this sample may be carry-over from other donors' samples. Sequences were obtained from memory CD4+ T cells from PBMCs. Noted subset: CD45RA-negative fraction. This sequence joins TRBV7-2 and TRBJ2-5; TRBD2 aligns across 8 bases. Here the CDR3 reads CASSSGGLAQETQYF. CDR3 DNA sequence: TGTGCCAGCAGCTCCGGAGGACTAGCTCAAGAGACCCAGTACTTC.